This is a list of T cell receptor beta chains from one sample in a study of blood T cell repertoires in COVID-19. Method: immunoSEQ multiplex PCR; TCRdb's copy keeps in-frame clones and lacks some. This sample yields hundreds of thousands of clones, of which roughly nine tenths are seen a single time; approximately 12% belongs to the top ten. Sequencing used peripheral blood. The receptors derive from a woman younger than 35 who had recovered from COVID-19. CDR3s leave out the opening cysteine and the closing phenylalanine or tryptophan.

v_gene	j_gene	CDR3aa
TRBV3-1/TRBV3-2	TRBJ1-1	ASSPRDSSRVAF
TRBV28	TRBJ1-1	ASSRGQGRFEAF
TRBV9	TRBJ2-3	ASSPGGAGRTDTQY
TRBV30	TRBJ2-7	AWSVVLVGGEQY
TRBV6-6	TRBJ1-4	ASSATGVGEKLF
TRBV27	TRBJ2-3	ASSLTTGTSRTDTQY
TRBV6-5	TRBJ1-1	ASRWTGGMNTEAF
TRBV18	TRBJ1-2	ASSPDRGYGYT
TRBV9	TRBJ2-1	ASSVSRYNEQF
TRBV5-6	TRBJ2-1	ASTPRTSKDEQF
TRBV11-2	TRBJ2-1	ASSHTGVAYNEQF
TRBV14	TRBJ2-1	ASSQRTEYNEQF
TRBV5-1	TRBJ2-2	ASGDRGLPPEELF